What follows are 27 T cell receptor beta chains derived from one specimen sequenced in a study of T-cell reconstitution after alpha-beta-depleted transplantation in children listed by TCRdb under 2016. Receptors were amplified or captured by PCR. Sequencing instrument: Illumina HiSeq 2500. To normalize quantification of the TCRbeta repertoire, the TCR libraries were built with molecular barcoding that relied on unique molecular identifiers. TCRdb handled the public reads itself, with Q25 trimming in fastp and clone calling in MiXCR, and kept productive beta chains. All rows with the same CDR3 protein become a single entry with the most common DNA and genes. The sample table lists fewer than 120,000 distinct CDR3 sequences, 10% of them with a count of one. Clones ranked in the top ten supply 8% to 9.5% of the sample. This specimen consisted of PBMCs from the stem cell graft donor, obtained from the stem cell graft. The receptors come from a human donor who donated a stem cell graft to a child with acute lymphoblastic leukemia.

This clonotype was recorded many times. The chain links TRBV20-1 to TRBJ2-1, with 11 bases aligning to TRBD2. V was pared by 5 bases and J by 5 bases, with 5 bases of the junction left unmatched. CDR1 is DFQATT and CDR2 is SNEGSKA in the germline V gene (reference sequence). The CDR3 runs 14 residues. The CDR3 is CSASTSGIHNEQFF. In nucleotides, the CDR3 is TGCAGTGCTTCGACTAGCGGGATCCACAATGAGCAGTTCTTC.

This clonotype was picked up many times. V and J are TRBV12-3 or TRBV12-4 and TRBJ2-6; D gene uncertain. V lost 1 base to trimming and J lost 0 bases, with 7 bases between them. The CDR3 is made up of 16 amino acids. The CDR3 DNA is TGTGCCAGCAGTTTAGGGCGGAGCTCTGGGGCCAACGTCCTGACTTTC. This gives the protein CASSLGRSSGANVLTF.

Many counts were recorded for this clonotype. The V and J genes are TRBV4-3 and TRBJ1-5; D unclear. Germline-derived CDR1 and CDR2 are LGHNA and YSLEER. The CDR3 runs 15 residues. V was cut by 3 bases and J by 1 base, with 10 bases left in between. This CDR3 is CASSQTVGSNQPQHF. As DNA, the CDR3 is TGCGCCAGCAGCCAGACGGTGGGGAGCAATCAGCCCCAGCATTTT.

This clonotype was detected ten times or more. This chain links TRBV12-3 or TRBV12-4 with TRBJ2-1; 8 bases match TRBD2. V lost 5 bases to trimming and J lost 5 bases; unmatched junction nucleotides: 11. This CDR3 is built from 16 residues. CDR3 loop: CASSHPLAGPHNEQFF. CDR3 nucleotides: TGTGCCAGCAGTCACCCCCTAGCGGGCCCTCACAATGAGCAGTTCTTC.

This clonotype appeared many times. This rearrangement joins TRBV12-3 or TRBV12-4 to TRBJ2-1; no clear D gene. Deletions cut 2 bases from V and 2 bases from J, with 10 bases between. The CDR3 runs to 15 residues. CDR3 nucleotides: TGTGCCAGCAGTTTACCGGGTCAGCCCTACAATGAGCAGTTCTTC. Encoded protein: CASSLPGQPYNEQFF.

At least ten counts were recorded for this clonotype. The chain couples TRBV12-3 or TRBV12-4 to TRBJ2-7; D is possibly TRBD2 (6 bases). V lost 6 bases and J 4 bases, leaving 16 bases between the germline ends. This CDR3 has 14 amino acids. CDR3 protein: CASSSGTRIYEQYF. Written as DNA, the CDR3 is TGTGCCAGCAGCTCAGGGACTCGGATTTACGAGCAGTACTTC.

This clonotype was counted at least ten times. This chain links TRBV12-3 or TRBV12-4 with TRBJ1-2; TRBD1 matches 7 bases. This CDR3 has 15 amino acids. The ends lost 6 bases at V and 6 bases at J; junction bases unmatched: 13. The CDR3 spells CASRPNYRGGDGYTF. The CDR3, as DNA: TGTGCCAGCAGACCTAATTACAGGGGAGGGGATGGCTACACCTTC.

This clonotype has a count of ten or more. The genes are TRBV20-1 and TRBJ2-3; possible D gene TRBD1, 5 bases. CDR3 size: 16 residues. Trimming left V 0 bases short and J 0 bases short, with 13 bases between. CDR1 and CDR2 from the germline V gene are DFQATT and SNEGSKA (reference sequence). The DNA of the CDR3 is TGCAGTGCTAGAGATCTTAGGACACGCAGCACAGATACGCAGTATTTT. This sequence encodes CSARDLRTRSTDTQYF.

This clonotype has only a few counts. The J gene is TRBJ2-7, the V gene TRBV7-9; unclear D gene. With 0 bases removed from V and 2 bases from J, the gap between germline ends came to 11 bases. This CDR3 is 15 amino acids long. The germline CDR1 and CDR2 sequences are SEHNR and FQNEAQ (reference sequence). This CDR3 reads CASSLAGRTPYEQYF. The CDR3 DNA reads as TGTGCCAGCAGCTTAGCAGGCCGAACTCCCTACGAGCAGTACTTC.

This clonotype was found many times. The chain employs TRBV12-3 or TRBV12-4 and TRBJ2-1, with 9 nucleotides matching TRBD2. V gave up 8 bases and J gave up 5 bases; unmatched junction bases: 13. The CDR3 contains 16 residues. The CDR3 reads CASHSGTSRTNNEQFF. CDR3 bases: TGTGCCAGCCACTCGGGGACTAGCCGGACCAACAATGAGCAGTTCTTC.

In this sample, this clonotype turned up many times. The chain employs TRBV5-1 and TRBJ1-5; D gene unclear. Trimming shortened V by 1 base and J by 2 bases, and 13 bases separated the two germline ends. The CDR3 has 16 amino acids. CDR1 is SGHRS and CDR2 is YFSETQ in the germline V gene. Here the CDR3 reads CASSLNAGQGNQPQHF. The CDR3 DNA follows: TGCGCCAGCAGCTTGAACGCTGGGCAGGGCAATCAGCCCCAGCATTTT.

This clonotype was seen many times. The chain uses TRBV7-2 and TRBJ2-7; 9 nucleotides line up with TRBD1. Trimming cost V 4 bases and J 7 bases; bases outside gene matches: 14. Looked up from germline, CDR1 is SGHTA and CDR2 is FQGNSA. CDR3 size: 16 residues. For the CDR3, the DNA is TGTGCCAGCAGCTCGAGACAGGGGGGAGGTCTACGGGAGCAGTACTTC. It specifies CASSSRQGGGLREQYF.

This clonotype appeared many times. This chain connects TRBV7-9 to TRBJ2-7, with 8 bases aligning to TRBD2. Germline CDR1 is SEHNR and CDR2 is FQNEAQ (reference sequence). CDR3 length: 15 residues. V lost 0 bases and J lost 0; bases outside the gene matches: 1. The CDR3 DNA follows: TGTGCCAGCAGCTTAGCCGCGGGGGGCTCCTACGAGCAGTACTTC. Translated, it gives CASSLAAGGSYEQYF.

This clonotype showed up many times. The chain couples TRBV15 to TRBJ2-1; D remains ambiguous. The germline V and J ends were trimmed by 3 bases and 7 bases, with 10 bases remaining between them. Per the germline V gene, CDR1 is LNHNV and CDR2 is YYDKDF (reference sequence). The CDR3 contains 13 residues. The CDR3 nucleotides read TGTGCCACCAGCAGCATAAGGTGGAATGAGCAGTTCTTC. Translation gives CATSSIRWNEQFF.

This clonotype was seen at least ten times. CDR3: CASSLGGDYEQYF. The CDR3 region has the DNA TGTGCCAGCAGCTTGGGAGGGGACTACGAGCAGTACTTC. V gene TRBV5-5 combines with J gene TRBJ2-7; possibly TRBD1 or TRBD2 for D (5 bases each). The CDR3 runs to 13 residues. Germline V gene lookup returns CDR1 SGHKS and CDR2 YYEKEE (reference sequence). Between the trimmed V and J ends, which lost 0 bases and 3 bases, there was a span of 7 bases.

CDR3 sequence (DNA): TGTGCCAGCAGCTTACCGGGCGAATACTACAATGAGCAGTTCTTC. Translation gives CASSLPGEYYNEQFF. The chain uses TRBV13 and TRBJ2-1; D gene ambiguous. This CDR3 is 15 amino acids long. Germline assignment: CDR1 PRHDT and CDR2 FYEKMQ (reference sequence). Trimming pared 2 bases from V and 3 bases from J, leaving 11 bases between.

This clonotype was counted ten times or more. The chain uses TRBV18 and TRBJ1-1; 7 nucleotides line up with TRBD1. Germline CDR1 is KGHSH and CDR2 is LQKENI. The CDR3 length is 18 residues. After removal of 8 bases from V and 3 bases from J, the junction contained 21 bases not matched to a gene. In nucleotides, the CDR3 is TGTGCCAGCAATAACGCGCGGGCAGGGGGAAGATGGGACACTGAAGCTTTCTTT. It codes for CASNNARAGGRWDTEAFF. The full variable domain, rest sourced from reference TRBV18 and TRBJ1-1, is NAGVMQNPRHLVRRRGQEARLRCSPMKGHSHVYWYRQLPEEGLKFMVYLQKENIIDESGMPKERFSAEFPKEGPSILRIQQVVRGDSAAYFCASNNARAGGRWDTEAFFGQGTRLTVV.

This clonotype was seen ten or more times. The chain employs TRBV6-5 and TRBJ1-5, with 7 nucleotides matching TRBD1. The V segment lost 4 bases and the J segment 2 bases; nucleotides outside the gene matches: 2. Germline V CDR1 and CDR2: MNHEY, SVGAGI. The CDR3 length is 14 residues. Written as DNA, the CDR3 is TGTGCCAGCAGTTTTACAGGGGGCAATCAGCCCCAGCATTTT. This encodes CASSFTGGNQPQHF.

This clonotype was counted a few times. The chain carries TRBV5-8 and TRBJ1-5, with 7 bases aligning to TRBD1. Germline-derived CDR1 and CDR2 are SGHTS and YDEGEE. CDR3 length: 15 amino acids. V lost 4 bases and J lost 5; bases outside the gene matches: 9. The chain's CDR3 is CASSLRRQGDQPQHF. In nucleotides, the CDR3 is TGTGCCAGCAGCCTCAGAAGACAGGGTGATCAGCCCCAGCATTTT.

This clonotype was found many times. The J gene is TRBJ1-1, the V gene TRBV18; the D gene is possibly TRBD1 (5 bases). CDR1 KGHSH and CDR2 LQKENI come from the germline V gene. V lost 5 bases, J lost 4 bases, and 11 bases lay in between. This CDR3 region has 13 residues. In nucleotides, the CDR3 is TGTGCCAGCTCAGACAGCCTGAGCACTGAAGCTTTCTTT. Protein product: CASSDSLSTEAFF.

This clonotype was found many times. The chain joins TRBV24-1 to TRBJ2-2; TRBD1 matches 9 bases. This CDR3 contains 15 residues. J gave up 6 bases and V 3 bases, and 4 bases lay outside the gene matches. CDR1 KGHDR and CDR2 SFDVKD come from the germline V gene. The CDR3 is CATSDQGQGPGELFF. The CDR3 coding sequence is TGTGCCACCAGTGATCAGGGACAGGGACCCGGGGAGCTGTTTTTT.

This clonotype was found many times. This chain uses TRBV7-2 with TRBJ2-1; 9 bases match TRBD2. V was clipped by 6 bases and J by 8 bases; unmatched bases: 11. This CDR3 is 15 amino acids long. Germline V gene lookup returns CDR1 SGHTA and CDR2 FQGNSA. The CDR3 loop reads CASSLAGGRFYEQFF. CDR3 sequence (DNA): TGTGCCAGCAGTCTGGCGGGGGGGCGCTTCTATGAGCAGTTCTTC.

This sequence joins TRBV6-2 or TRBV6-3 and TRBJ2-1; perhaps TRBD1 as D (6 bases). The CDR3 consists of 15 residues. V lost 5 bases and J 7 bases, leaving 18 bases between the germline ends. Germline CDR1 reads MNHEY; CDR2 reads SVGEGT. In nucleotides, the CDR3 is TGTGCCAGCAGTCGGGGTGGGGGCGACCCGAATGAGCAGTTCTTC. Translated: CASSRGGGDPNEQFF.

This clonotype was detected ten times or more. The chain carries TRBV11-2 and TRBJ2-1, with TRBD2 matching 8 bases. The CDR3 is 14 amino acids. Germline-derived CDR1 and CDR2 are SGHAT and FQNNGV. V shed 8 bases and J 7 bases; nucleotides not matched to a gene: 10. The CDR3 coding sequence is TGTGCCAGCCGAAGCGGGGGTCCCTCGAATGAGCAGTTCTTC. Translating gives CASRSGGPSNEQFF. The variable domain in full, completed from reference TRBV11-2 and TRBJ2-1, reads EAGVAQSPRYKIIEKRQSVAFWCNPISGHATLYWYQQILGQGPKLLIQFQNNGVVDDSQLPKDRFSAERLKGVDSTLKIQPAKLEDSAVYLCASRSGGPSNEQFFGPGTRLTVL.

This clonotype was observed at least ten times. The chain links TRBV4-2 to TRBJ2-5; D is unclear. The CDR3 length is 14 residues. Between the trimmed V and J ends, which lost 1 base and 3 bases, there was a span of 9 bases. CDR1 LGHNA and CDR2 YNFKEQ come from the germline V gene. The CDR3: CASSQGLGEETQYF. The CDR3 DNA reads as TGTGCCAGCAGCCAAGGGTTGGGTGAAGAGACCCAGTACTTC.

This clonotype was picked up many times. The V gene is TRBV12-3 or TRBV12-4, the J gene TRBJ2-7, with D perhaps TRBD2 (6 bases). Trimming removed 5 bases from V and 7 bases from J, with 18 bases in between. The CDR3 sequence is 14 residues long. The CDR3 DNA reads as TGTGCCAGCAGTACCGGGGACCCCGCGGGGGAGCAGTACTTC. Protein product: CASSTGDPAGEQYF.

At least ten counts were recorded for this clonotype. The V call is TRBV7-2, the J call TRBJ2-7; 7 bases agree with TRBD2. Germline V gene data show CDR1 as SGHTA and CDR2 as FQGNSA. The CDR3 loop spans 15 amino acids. V lost 5 bases to trimming and J lost 4 bases; unmatched junction nucleotides: 11. The CDR3 sequence is CASSLTGTKLYEQYF. The CDR3 bases are TGTGCCAGCAGCCTTACCGGGACTAAACTTTACGAGCAGTACTTC.